This T cell receptor (beta chain) was sequenced during a study of shared T cell receptors in the human thymus. There are 13 residues in the CDR3. Clones were sequenced by immunoSEQ multiplex PCR, and TCRdb holds only the in-frame ones, with some missing. The sample records some 640,000 clones, around 87% being singletons. These same data were also listed under a study on human thymus T cells.

Material for sequencing was thymocytes. The chain employs TRBV21-1 and TRBJ2-1; the D segment call TRBD1 is taken from the table without a DNA check. TRBV21-1 counts as a pseudogene. The sequence was obtained from a boy under two years old with a congenital heart defect. The CDR3 region has the DNA TGTGCCAGCAGCAATAAAAGGGGGAATGAGCAGTTCTTC. Its protein product is CASSNKRGNEQFF.